This T cell receptor (beta chain) was found in a study of CD8+ T cells in alopecia areata. Whole-study findings and limits: One nonresponder leaves baseline CD8+ expansion's link to response uncertain.

Noted treatment: oral pan-JAK inhibitor, 5-10 mg twice daily. The ends were cut back, 0 bases at V and 2 bases at J, with 11 bases in the middle. The CDR3 consists of 16 residues. The germline V gene encodes CDR1 MNHEY and CDR2 SMNVEV (reference sequence). This clone was seen a handful of times. The antigen remains undetermined. Extraction of RNA preceded its reverse transcription into cDNA, which served as the sequencing template. Produced via immunoSEQ multiplex PCR; TCRdb's table is partial and in-frame only. The table shows approximately 210,000 clones, with 50% to 70% occurring only once. The rearrangement uses TRBV27 and TRBJ1-3; no reliable D call. Material: CD4+ T cells sorted from blood, obtained around week 50, from a patient treated with tofacitinib. The receptor's source is a human donor with alopecia areata. CDR3 bases: TGTGCCAGCAGTTTATCCCCACCGGGGACTGGAAACACCATATATTTT. Translating gives CASSLSPPGTGNTIYF.